Below, 30 T cell receptor beta chains from the same sample are listed, as sequenced in a study of chemoradiotherapy in HPV16-positive cancers. Produced via immunoSEQ multiplex PCR; TCRdb's table is partial and in-frame only. The repertoire holds roughly 24,000 clones, with more than 90% as singletons. The source was blood, collected from a patient who underwent chemoradiotherapy. The receptors derive from a human donor with HPV-associated anogenital cancer.

The V gene is TRBV5-6, the J gene TRBJ2-7, with D unresolved. Germline V gene lookup returns CDR1 SGHDT and CDR2 YYEEEE. The CDR3 extends over 12 amino acids. V was clipped by 0 bases and J by 3 bases, with 4 bases between them. The CDR3: CASSLVGYEQYF. Here the CDR3 DNA reads TGTGCCAGCAGCTTGGTGGGCTACGAGCAGTACTTC. The full variable domain, in which reference TRBV5-6 and TRBJ2-7 provide the parts outside the CDR3, is DAGVTQSPTHLIKTRGQQVTLRCSPKSGHDTVSWYQQALGQGPQFIFQYYEEEERQRGNFPDRFSGHQFPNYSSELNVNALLLGDSALYLCASSLVGYEQYFGPGTRLTVT.

The chain couples TRBV29-1 to TRBJ1-1; 8 positions match TRBD1. V gave up 7 bases and J gave up 5 bases; unmatched junction bases: 9. CDR1 is SQVTM and CDR2 is ANQGSEA in the germline V gene. This CDR3 is 13 amino acids long. The CDR3 loop reads CSDRTGRRTEAFF. DNA for the CDR3: TGCAGCGACCGGACAGGGAGGCGAACTGAAGCTTTCTTT. The full variable domain, completed using reference TRBV29-1 and TRBJ1-1, is SAVISQKPSRDICQRGTSLTIQCQVDSQVTMMFWYRQQPGQSLTLIATANQGSEATYESGFVIDKFPISRPNLTFSTLTVSNMSPEDSSIYLCSDRTGRRTEAFFGQGTRLTVV.

The chain recombines TRBV18 with TRBJ2-3; the match to TRBD2 covers 7 bases. This CDR3 is built from 15 residues. Trimming took 1 base from V and 0 from J; bases not matched to a gene: 1. The germline gives CDR1 KGHSH, CDR2 LQKENI. CDR3 sequence: CASSPLGGSTDTQYF. DNA of the CDR3: TGTGCCAGCTCACCACTGGGGGGGAGCACAGATACGCAGTATTTT.

V and J are TRBV27 and TRBJ1-2, with 8 bases that match TRBD1. Germline V CDR1 and CDR2: MNHEY, SMNVEV (reference sequence). There are 13 residues in the CDR3. The trim removed 6 bases at V and 7 bases at J, leaving 7 bases unmatched. The CDR3 nucleotides read TGTGCCAGCAGCTTCCCGACAGGGGCTGGCTACACCTTC. Translating it yields CASSFPTGAGYTF.

CDR3 amino acids: CASSLGETQYF. The CDR3 DNA reads as TGTGCCAGCAGCTTAGGGGAGACCCAGTACTTC. The rearrangement joins TRBV11-2 to TRBJ2-5; no definite D call. Germline-derived CDR1 and CDR2 are SGHAT and FQNNGV. The CDR3 totals 11 residues. The V gene lost 1 base and the J gene lost 5 bases, with 2 bases spanning the gap.

This clone was found once. This chain uses TRBV9 with TRBJ1-1; 7 bases map to TRBD1. Germline-derived CDR1 and CDR2 are SGDLS and YYNGEE. Trimming removed 4 bases from V and 4 bases from J; junction bases left unmatched: 7. CDR3 length equals 14 residues. CDR3 in amino acids: CASSFSGTATEAFF. In DNA form, the CDR3 reads TGTGCCAGCAGCTTTAGCGGGACAGCCACTGAAGCTTTCTTT.

The chain is built from TRBV18 and TRBJ2-6; 7 bases are a match to TRBD2. Germline loops: CDR1 KGHSH, CDR2 LQKENI. The CDR3 length is 20 residues. Trimming at V came to 1 base and at J to 0 bases, leaving 12 bases not matched to a gene. The DNA of the CDR3 is TGTGCCAGCTCACCACGATTAACAGCGGGAACTAGCTCTGGGGCCAACGTCCTGACTTTC. It encodes CASSPRLTAGTSSGANVLTF.

This clone was found once. The chain uses TRBV28 and TRBJ1-4; 8 positions agree with TRBD1. This CDR3 has 14 amino acids. Losses at the gene ends were 4 bases for V and 8 bases for J; bases not matched to a gene: 6. Per the germline V gene, CDR1 is MDHEN and CDR2 is SYDVKM. CDR3 sequence (DNA): TGTGCCAGCAGTTCACACAGGGGGAACGAAAAACTGTTTTTT. It translates to CASSSHRGNEKLFF. The full variable domain, with the rest looked up from reference TRBV28 and TRBJ1-4, is DVKVTQSSRYLVKRTGEKVFLECVQDMDHENMFWYRQDPGLGLRLIYFSYDVKMKEKGDIPEGYSVSREKKERFSLILESASTNQTSMYLCASSSHRGNEKLFFGSGTQLSVL.

The chain employs TRBV6-5 and TRBJ2-1, with D possibly being TRBD1 (6 bases). Between the trimmed V and J ends, which lost 2 bases and 2 bases, there was a span of 10 bases. The CDR3 covers 15 residues. Germline V gives CDR1 MNHEY, CDR2 SVGAGI. CDR3 in amino acids: CASSYDQGTYNEQFF. The CDR3 DNA sequence: TGTGCCAGCAGTTACGATCAGGGGACCTACAATGAGCAGTTCTTC.

The chain uses TRBV27 and TRBJ1-5; D not resolved. Trimming cost V 3 bases and J 1 base, with 7 bases left between them. CDR1 and CDR2 from the germline V gene are MNHEY and SMNVEV (reference sequence). The CDR3 consists of 14 residues. The CDR3, as DNA: TGTGCCAGCAGTTTGGCGGGGAGCAATCAGCCCCAGCATTTT. Protein sequence: CASSLAGSNQPQHF.

V gene TRBV7-9 combines with J gene TRBJ1-1; perhaps TRBD1 as D (5 bases). V lost 5 bases and J lost 4, with 11 bases in between. Germline CDR1 is SEHNR and CDR2 is FQNEAQ (reference sequence). CDR3 size: 13 residues. The CDR3 protein is CASSPRVSTEAFF. DNA of the CDR3: TGTGCCAGCAGCCCCAGGGTTAGCACTGAAGCTTTCTTT. Complete variable domain (other parts from reference TRBV7-9 and TRBJ1-1): DTGVSQNPRHKITKRGQNVTFRCDPISEHNRLYWYRQTLGQGPEFLTYFQNEAQLEKSRLLSDRFSAERPKGSFSTLEIQRTEQGDSAMYLCASSPRVSTEAFFGQGTRLTVV.

The chain has TRBV5-7 and TRBJ2-3, with D perhaps TRBD2 (6 bases). TRBV5-7 belongs to the ORF category, with a function that is uncertain. The CDR3 spans 16 residues. V gave up 2 bases and J gave up 2 bases, with 15 bases separating them. CDR3 sequence reads: CASSFSGVSFTDTQYF. The CDR3 coding sequence is TGTGCCAGCAGCTTTTCGGGAGTAAGTTTCACAGATACGCAGTATTTT.

V is TRBV10-3 and J is TRBJ2-1, with TRBD2 matching 9 bases. CDR1 is ENHRY, CDR2 SYGVKD, per germline. The CDR3 contains 19 residues. V trimming: 3 bases; J trimming: 0 bases; junction bases outside the gene matches: 12. The DNA of the CDR3 is TGTGCCATCAGTGAATTAGTGAGACTAGCGGCAAGCTCCTACAATGAGCAGTTCTTC. Translated, it gives CAISELVRLAASSYNEQFF.

V is TRBV4-3 and J is TRBJ1-4; D unresolved. Deletions cut 4 bases from V and 7 bases from J, with 10 bases between. This CDR3 has 13 residues. CDR1 is LGHNA, CDR2 YSLEER, per germline. The CDR3 protein is CASSREGSEKLFF. The CDR3 DNA sequence: TGCGCCAGCAGCCGGGAGGGAAGTGAAAAACTGTTTTTT.

This clone appeared once. The chain carries TRBV28 and TRBJ2-1, with TRBD2 matching over 8 bases. The trim removed 3 bases at V and 4 bases at J, leaving 5 bases unmatched. Germline CDR1 and CDR2: MDHEN and SYDVKM. This CDR3 has 15 amino acids. This chain's CDR3 is CASSFLIAGYNEQFF. DNA for the CDR3: TGTGCCAGCAGTTTTCTGATAGCGGGGTACAATGAGCAGTTCTTC.

The chain couples TRBV5-4 to TRBJ2-3, with 7 bases fitting TRBD1. CDR3 length: 15 amino acids. The germline V gene encodes CDR1 SGHNT and CDR2 YYREEE (reference sequence). The trim removed 5 bases at V and 3 bases at J, leaving 9 bases unmatched. The CDR3 here is CASSLGGSRTDTQYF. Here the CDR3 DNA reads TGTGCCAGCAGTTTAGGGGGCTCGAGGACAGATACGCAGTATTTT.

The genes are TRBV5-6 and TRBJ1-5; D uncertain. V was cut by 3 bases and J by 6 bases, with 7 bases left in between. The germline gives CDR1 SGHDT, CDR2 YYEEEE. This CDR3 has 12 amino acids. CDR3: CASSYYSQPQHF. The DNA for the CDR3 is TGTGCCAGCAGCTATTATTCTCAGCCCCAGCATTTT.

This clone occurred once. This chain uses TRBV5-5 with TRBJ2-3, with 8 bases that match TRBD2. Germline V gene lookup returns CDR1 SGHKS and CDR2 YYEKEE (reference sequence). This CDR3 contains 15 residues. V shed 2 bases and J 5 bases; nucleotides not matched to a gene: 7. The CDR3 nucleotides are TGTGCCAGCAGCTTAGCGGGGGCGCGGGGAGATACGCAGTATTTT. Its translation: CASSLAGARGDTQYF.

This clone came up a few times. The chain employs TRBV15 and TRBJ1-1, with TRBD1 as a possible D gene (5 bases). CDR1 and CDR2 from the germline V gene are LNHNV and YYDKDF (reference sequence). The CDR3 contains 13 residues. V dropped 0 bases and J dropped 6 bases, with 8 bases sitting between them. For the CDR3, the DNA is TGTGCCACCAGCAGAGACCCGGGGGCTGAAGCTTTCTTT. Translating gives CATSRDPGAEAFF.

V usage is TRBV5-1 and J usage is TRBJ2-1; D may be TRBD1 (6 bases). V lost 7 bases and J 10 bases, leaving 24 bases between the germline ends. Germline-derived CDR1 and CDR2 are SGHRS and YFSETQ. This CDR3 has 15 residues. CDR3 loop: CASAFVFGQGREQFF. In DNA, the CDR3 is TGCGCCAGCGCCTTCGTTTTTGGTCAGGGGCGCGAGCAGTTCTTC.

The rearrangement uses TRBV9 and TRBJ2-1; TRBD2 is a possible D gene (5 bases). CDR3 length: 15 amino acids. Germline lookup yields CDR1 SGDLS and CDR2 YYNGEE. V shed 0 bases and J shed 2 bases, with 9 bases lying between them. The CDR3 DNA follows: TGTGCCAGCAGCGTAGGGATCGGGGCCTACAATGAGCAGTTCTTC. Its protein product is CASSVGIGAYNEQFF.

The chain employs TRBV20-1 and TRBJ2-7; D uncertain. CDR3 length equals 11 residues. Germline loops: CDR1 DFQATT, CDR2 SNEGSKA (reference sequence). Trimming removed 1 base at V and 4 bases at J, with 5 bases between. CDR3 protein: CSARVLYEQYF. CDR3 coding DNA: TGCAGTGCTAGAGTGCTGTACGAGCAGTACTTC.

This chain joins TRBV5-1 and TRBJ2-2; D remains ambiguous. Germline V gene sequence: CDR1 SGHRS, CDR2 YFSETQ. The CDR3 totals 13 residues. V lost 2 bases and J lost 5, with 7 bases in between. The CDR3 bases are TGCGCCAGCAGCTTAAGTGGGACCGGGGAGCTGTTTTTT. Residues: CASSLSGTGELFF.

The J gene is TRBJ1-1, the V gene TRBV28; the D gene is possibly TRBD1 (6 bases). There are 14 residues in the CDR3. CDR1 and CDR2 from the germline V gene are MDHEN and SYDVKM. V was pared by 3 bases and J by 5 bases, with 13 bases between. CDR3 coding DNA: TGTGCCAGCAGTTTCGGGGGCACGGGGACTGAAGCTTTCTTT. The encoded protein is CASSFGGTGTEAFF. The full variable domain, with the rest looked up from reference TRBV28 and TRBJ1-1, is DVKVTQSSRYLVKRTGEKVFLECVQDMDHENMFWYRQDPGLGLRLIYFSYDVKMKEKGDIPEGYSVSREKKERFSLILESASTNQTSMYLCASSFGGTGTEAFFGQGTRLTVV.

This clone was observed once. The chain uses TRBV10-3 and TRBJ2-1, with a possible D match to TRBD2 (5 bases). Germline V gene sequence: CDR1 ENHRY, CDR2 SYGVKD. The germline V and J ends were trimmed by 2 bases and 6 bases, with 5 bases remaining between them. The CDR3 length is 12 residues. In DNA, the CDR3 is TGTGCCATCAGTGAGGGACTCAATGAGCAGTTCTTC. This gives the protein CAISEGLNEQFF.

The chain links TRBV5-1 to TRBJ1-5; D is perhaps TRBD1 (5 bases). The CDR3 contains 15 residues. Germline assignment: CDR1 SGHRS and CDR2 YFSETQ. The germline V and J ends were trimmed by 0 bases and 1 base, with 8 bases remaining between them. The DNA for the CDR3 is TGCGCCAGCAGCTTGGCGGGGCAGAGCAATCAGCCCCAGCATTTT. This sequence encodes CASSLAGQSNQPQHF.

For the CDR3, the DNA is TGTGCCAGCAGCGTAGCTTTTGCGGGGACCTACAATGAGCAGTTCTTC. Protein sequence: CASSVAFAGTYNEQFF. J is TRBJ2-1 and V is TRBV9; a possible D gene is TRBD2 (6 bases). Between the trimmed V and J ends, which lost 0 bases and 2 bases, there was a span of 12 bases. The CDR3 loop spans 16 amino acids. In germline, CDR1 is SGDLS, CDR2 YYNGEE. Supplemented by reference TRBV9 and TRBJ2-1, the full variable domain reads DSGVTQTPKHLITATGQRVTLRCSPRSGDLSVYWYQQSLDQGLQFLIQYYNGEERAKGNILERFSAQQFPDLHSELNLSSLELGDSALYFCASSVAFAGTYNEQFFGPGTRLTVL.

The J gene is TRBJ1-1, the V gene TRBV5-6; the D gene is possibly TRBD1 (5 bases). V lost 1 base and J 4 bases, leaving 14 bases between the germline ends. There are 15 residues in the CDR3. Germline V gene lookup returns CDR1 SGHDT and CDR2 YYEEEE. CDR3 protein: CASSLFAGVVTEAFF. The DNA for the CDR3 is TGTGCCAGCAGCTTGTTCGCGGGGGTAGTCACTGAAGCTTTCTTT.

CDR3 nucleotides: TGTGCCAGCAGCAAACTACGCACAGATACGCAGTATTTT. Translated: CASSKLRTDTQYF. The chain uses TRBV11-3 and TRBJ2-3; no clear D gene. Trimming shortened V by 5 bases and J by 1 base, and 7 bases separated the two germline ends. The germline gives CDR1 SGHNT, CDR2 YENEEA. This CDR3 is built from 13 residues. Supplemented by reference TRBV11-3 and TRBJ2-3, the full variable domain reads EAGVVQSPRYKIIEKKQPVAFWCNPISGHNTLYWYLQNLGQGPELLIRYENEEAVDDSQLPKDRFSAERLKGVDSTLKIQPAELGDSAVYLCASSKLRTDTQYFGPGTRLTVL.

The J gene is TRBJ2-5, the V gene TRBV29-1; the D gene is possibly TRBD1 (5 bases). CDR1 SQVTM and CDR2 ANQGSEA come from the germline V gene. The V and J ends lost 3 bases and 0 bases respectively, with 14 bases between them. CDR3 length: 15 amino acids. The CDR3 DNA is TGCAGCGTTGATTACAGGAAAGAATACCAAGAGACCCAGTACTTC. Amino acid sequence: CSVDYRKEYQETQYF.